Listed here is a single T cell receptor (beta chain). As yet, its antigen is unknown. These data are taken from a study of T cell responses to AZD1222 COVID-19 vaccine. V was clipped by 2 bases and J by 8 bases; unmatched bases: 6. The CDR3 is 14 amino acids. Per the germline V gene, CDR1 is SEHNR and CDR2 is FQNEAQ (reference sequence). Generated by immunoSEQ multiplex PCR, the TCRdb table keeps only in-frame clones and is missing some. Recorded for this sample: over 140,000 clones. General observations from the study: Spike as a whole was targeted by vaccine-associated CD4 TCRs, dominant at 160-218 and 743-854. Seropositivity was recorded at baseline in only a handful of AZD1222 recipients. Spike-specific TCR breadth and depth rose after two AZD1222 doses. Nearly half of unique spike-specific TCRs reportedly avoided B.1.351 and B.1.1.7 mutated regions.

The sample comprised peripheral blood. The chain combines TRBV7-9 with TRBJ1-3, with TRBD1 matching over 7 bases. This receptor was obtained from an adult in good health. CDR3 region: CASSLTAGQDTIYF. The CDR3 DNA is TGTGCCAGCAGCTTAACAGCAGGACAGGACACCATATATTTT.